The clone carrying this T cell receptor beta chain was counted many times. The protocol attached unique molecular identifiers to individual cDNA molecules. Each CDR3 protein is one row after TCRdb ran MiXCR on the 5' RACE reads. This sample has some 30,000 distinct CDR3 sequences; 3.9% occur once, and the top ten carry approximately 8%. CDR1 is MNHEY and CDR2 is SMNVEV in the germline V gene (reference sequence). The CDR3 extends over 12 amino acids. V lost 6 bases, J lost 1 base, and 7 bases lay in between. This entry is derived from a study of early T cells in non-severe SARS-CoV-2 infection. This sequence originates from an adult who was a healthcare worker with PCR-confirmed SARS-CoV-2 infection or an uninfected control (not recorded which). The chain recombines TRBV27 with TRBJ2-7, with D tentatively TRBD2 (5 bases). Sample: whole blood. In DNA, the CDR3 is TGTGCCAGCAGGGAGGTTTCCTACGAGCAGTACTTC. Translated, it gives CASREVSYEQYF.